This T cell receptor beta chain derives from a study of Tregs in tolerant kidney transplant recipients. For the study at large: The nonmyeloablative bone marrow transplants came from related graft donors, with transient mixed chimerism. Overall study findings and caveats: Tolerant patients' donor-specific Tregs expanded beyond overall Tregs, suggesting antigen-driven growth. Expanding Tregs on activated donor B cells appeared to best identify donor-specific TCRbeta clones.

Losses at the gene ends were 2 bases for V and 6 bases for J; bases not matched to a gene: 4. CDR3 length: 14 amino acids. Germline assignment: CDR1 MNHNY and CDR2 SVGAGI (reference sequence). Profiled with immunoSEQ multiplex PCR; TCRdb holds only in-frame clones, not every one. The sample carries about 83,000 clones, less than 98% recorded once. A remark on this clone: Its antigen is unidentified.

This chain links TRBV6-6 with TRBJ2-3, with 8 bases matching TRBD1. Sequenced here: CD4+ T cells from blood, sampled before the transplant. The clonotype originates from a human donor who received a combined kidney and bone marrow transplant. CDR3 in DNA: TGTGCCAGCAGTTACCGGACAGGGTGGGATACGCAGTATTTT. Translated: CASSYRTGWDTQYF.